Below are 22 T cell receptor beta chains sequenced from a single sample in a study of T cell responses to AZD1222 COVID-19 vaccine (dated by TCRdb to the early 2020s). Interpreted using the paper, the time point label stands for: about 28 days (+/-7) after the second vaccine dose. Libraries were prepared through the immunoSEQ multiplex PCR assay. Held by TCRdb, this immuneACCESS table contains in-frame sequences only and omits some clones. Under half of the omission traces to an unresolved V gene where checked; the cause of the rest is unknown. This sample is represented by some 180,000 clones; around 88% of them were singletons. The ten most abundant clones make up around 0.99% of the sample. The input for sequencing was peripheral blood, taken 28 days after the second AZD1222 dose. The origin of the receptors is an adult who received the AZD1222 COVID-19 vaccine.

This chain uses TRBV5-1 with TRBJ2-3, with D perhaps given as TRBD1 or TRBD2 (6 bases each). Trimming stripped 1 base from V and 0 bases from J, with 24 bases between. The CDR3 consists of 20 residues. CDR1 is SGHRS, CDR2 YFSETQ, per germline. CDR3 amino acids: CASSLPRASLGGGSTDTQYF. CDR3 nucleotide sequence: TGCGCCAGCAGCTTGCCACGGGCCAGCTTGGGGGGCGGGAGCACAGATACGCAGTATTTT.

CDR3 DNA sequence: TGTGCCACCAGTGGCCCTAGCGGGGGGGACACGAATACGCAGTATTTT. Residues: CATSGPSGGDTNTQYF. The chain is built from TRBV24-1 and TRBJ2-3, with 12 bases aligning to TRBD2. The germline CDR1 and CDR2 sequences are KGHDR and SFDVKD. The CDR3 runs 16 residues. J was trimmed by 7 bases and V by 5 bases; bases with no gene match: 9.

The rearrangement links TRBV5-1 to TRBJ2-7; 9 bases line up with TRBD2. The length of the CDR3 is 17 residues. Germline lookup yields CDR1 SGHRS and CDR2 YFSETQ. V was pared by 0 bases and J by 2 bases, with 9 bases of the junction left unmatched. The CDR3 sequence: CASSLAGSGGLAYEQYF. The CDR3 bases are TGCGCCAGCAGCTTGGCCGGGAGCGGGGGGCTGGCCTACGAGCAGTACTTC.

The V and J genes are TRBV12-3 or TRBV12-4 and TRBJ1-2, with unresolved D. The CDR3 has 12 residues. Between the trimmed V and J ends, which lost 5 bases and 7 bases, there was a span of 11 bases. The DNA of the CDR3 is TGTGCCAGCAGTCCAGCCGTGGGTGGCTACACCTTC. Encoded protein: CASSPAVGGYTF.

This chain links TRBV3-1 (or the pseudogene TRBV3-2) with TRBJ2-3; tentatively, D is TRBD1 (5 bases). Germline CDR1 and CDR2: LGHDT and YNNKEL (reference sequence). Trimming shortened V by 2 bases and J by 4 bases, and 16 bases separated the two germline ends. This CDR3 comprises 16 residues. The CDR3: CASSQTIIVGPDTQYF. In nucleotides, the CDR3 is TGTGCCAGCAGCCAAACAATAATAGTGGGGCCAGATACGCAGTATTTT.

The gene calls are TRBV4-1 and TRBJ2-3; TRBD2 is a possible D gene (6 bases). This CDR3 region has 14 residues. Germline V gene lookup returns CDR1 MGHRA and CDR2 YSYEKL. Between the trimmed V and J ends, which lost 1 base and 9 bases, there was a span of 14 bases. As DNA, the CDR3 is TGCGCCAGCAGCCAAGGAGGACTAACCAGGACGCAGTATTTT. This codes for CASSQGGLTRTQYF.

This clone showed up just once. CDR3 sequence reads: CASSLAGTSLLGTQYF. Here the CDR3 DNA reads TGTGCCAGCTCACTAGCCGGGACTAGCTTGCTTGGTACGCAGTATTTT. V is TRBV18 and J is TRBJ2-3, with 9 positions matching TRBD2. The CDR3 runs 16 residues. The germline V gene has CDR1 KGHSH and CDR2 LQKENI. V trimming: 4 bases; J trimming: 8 bases; junction bases outside the gene matches: 13.

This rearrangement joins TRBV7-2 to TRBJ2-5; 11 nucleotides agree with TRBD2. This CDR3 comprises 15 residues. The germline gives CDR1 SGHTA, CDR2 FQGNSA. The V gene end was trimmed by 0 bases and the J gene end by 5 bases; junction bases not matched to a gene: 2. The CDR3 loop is CASSLALAGGETQYF. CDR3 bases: TGTGCCAGCAGCTTAGCGCTAGCGGGGGGTGAGACCCAGTACTTC.

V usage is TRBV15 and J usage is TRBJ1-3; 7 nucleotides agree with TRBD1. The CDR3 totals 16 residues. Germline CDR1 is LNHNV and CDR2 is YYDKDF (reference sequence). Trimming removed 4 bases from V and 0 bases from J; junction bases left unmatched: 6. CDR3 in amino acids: CATSKPGQLSGNTIYF. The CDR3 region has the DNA TGTGCCACCAGCAAACCGGGACAGCTCTCTGGAAACACCATATATTTT.

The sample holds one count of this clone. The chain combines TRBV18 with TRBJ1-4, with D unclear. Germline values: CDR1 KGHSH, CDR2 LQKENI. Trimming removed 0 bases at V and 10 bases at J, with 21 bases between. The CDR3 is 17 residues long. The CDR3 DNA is TGTGCCAGCTCACCACCGGTTCCTGCAGGTCGGATGGGAAAACTGTTTTTT. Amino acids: CASSPPVPAGRMGKLFF.

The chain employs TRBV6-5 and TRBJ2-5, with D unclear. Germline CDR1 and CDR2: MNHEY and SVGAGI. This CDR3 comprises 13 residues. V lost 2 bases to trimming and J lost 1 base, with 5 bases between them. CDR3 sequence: CASSYVAQETQYF. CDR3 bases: TGTGCCAGCAGTTACGTTGCCCAAGAGACCCAGTACTTC.

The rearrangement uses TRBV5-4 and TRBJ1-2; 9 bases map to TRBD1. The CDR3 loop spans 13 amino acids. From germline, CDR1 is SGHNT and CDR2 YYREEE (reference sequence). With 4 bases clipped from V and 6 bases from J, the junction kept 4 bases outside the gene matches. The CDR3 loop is CASSTQGAHGYTF. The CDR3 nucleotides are TGTGCCAGCAGCACACAGGGGGCCCATGGCTACACCTTC.

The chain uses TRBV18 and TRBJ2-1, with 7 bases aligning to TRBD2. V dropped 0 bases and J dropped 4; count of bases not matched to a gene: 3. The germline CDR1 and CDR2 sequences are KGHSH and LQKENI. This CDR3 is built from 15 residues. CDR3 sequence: CASSPPASGYNEQFF. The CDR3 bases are TGTGCCAGCTCACCACCGGCTAGCGGTTACAATGAGCAGTTCTTC.

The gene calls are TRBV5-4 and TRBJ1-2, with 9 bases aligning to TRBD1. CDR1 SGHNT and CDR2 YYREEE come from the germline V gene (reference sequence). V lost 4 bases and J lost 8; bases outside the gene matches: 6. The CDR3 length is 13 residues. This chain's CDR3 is CASSVDRGTGYTF. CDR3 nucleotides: TGTGCCAGCAGCGTGGACAGGGGAACAGGCTACACCTTC.

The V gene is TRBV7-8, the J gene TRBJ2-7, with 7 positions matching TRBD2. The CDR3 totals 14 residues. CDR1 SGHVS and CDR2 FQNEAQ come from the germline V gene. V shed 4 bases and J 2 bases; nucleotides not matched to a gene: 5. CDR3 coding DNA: TGTGCCAGCAGCTATGGCCGGGGGGCCTACGAGCAGTACTTC. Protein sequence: CASSYGRGAYEQYF.

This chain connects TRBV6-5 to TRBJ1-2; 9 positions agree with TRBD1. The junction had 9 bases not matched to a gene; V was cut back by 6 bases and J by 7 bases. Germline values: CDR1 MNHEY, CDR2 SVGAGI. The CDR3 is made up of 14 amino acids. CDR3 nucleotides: TGTGCCAGCAGAACAACACAGGGGGCTGGTGGCTACACCTTC. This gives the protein CASRTTQGAGGYTF.

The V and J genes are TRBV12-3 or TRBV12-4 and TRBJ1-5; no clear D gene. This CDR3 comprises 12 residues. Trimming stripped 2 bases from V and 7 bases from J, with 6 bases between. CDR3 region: CASSLTRQPQHF. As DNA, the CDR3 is TGTGCCAGCAGTTTAACACGGCAGCCCCAGCATTTT.

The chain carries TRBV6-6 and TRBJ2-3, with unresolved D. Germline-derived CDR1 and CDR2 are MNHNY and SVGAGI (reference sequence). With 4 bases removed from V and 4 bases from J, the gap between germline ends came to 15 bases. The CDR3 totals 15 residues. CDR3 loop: CASSSNPLLPDTQYF. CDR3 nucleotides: TGTGCCAGCAGTTCCAATCCTTTATTGCCAGATACGCAGTATTTT.

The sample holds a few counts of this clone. DNA of the CDR3: TGTGCCATCAGTGAGTCGGACGGTTATCAGCCCCAGCATTTT. Residues: CAISESDGYQPQHF. The chain joins TRBV10-3 to TRBJ1-5; no clear D gene. Trimming shortened V by 0 bases and J by 5 bases, and 8 bases separated the two germline ends. There are 14 residues in the CDR3. Looked up from germline, CDR1 is ENHRY and CDR2 is SYGVKD.

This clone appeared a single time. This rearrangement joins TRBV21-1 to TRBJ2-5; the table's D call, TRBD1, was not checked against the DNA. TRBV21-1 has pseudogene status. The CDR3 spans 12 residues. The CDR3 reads CASSARKETQYF. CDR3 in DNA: TGTGCCAGCAGCGCCAGGAAGGAGACCCAGTACTTC.

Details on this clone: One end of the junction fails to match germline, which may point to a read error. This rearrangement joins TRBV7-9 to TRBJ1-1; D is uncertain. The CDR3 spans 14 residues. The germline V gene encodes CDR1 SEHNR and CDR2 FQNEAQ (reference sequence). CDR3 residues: CASSLRPPNAEAFF. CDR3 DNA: TGTGCCAGCAGCTTAAGGCCACCGAACGCTGAAGCTTTCTTT.

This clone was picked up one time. The CDR3 coding sequence is TGCGCCAGCAGCTTATTAGCGGGGGGGCCCTCCGATACGCAGTATTTT. It yields the protein CASSLLAGGPSDTQYF. This rearrangement joins TRBV5-1 to TRBJ2-3; the match to TRBD2 covers 11 bases. This CDR3 spans 16 amino acids. V lost 2 bases, J lost 6 bases, and 8 bases stayed unmatched. CDR1 and CDR2 from the germline V gene are SGHRS and YFSETQ.